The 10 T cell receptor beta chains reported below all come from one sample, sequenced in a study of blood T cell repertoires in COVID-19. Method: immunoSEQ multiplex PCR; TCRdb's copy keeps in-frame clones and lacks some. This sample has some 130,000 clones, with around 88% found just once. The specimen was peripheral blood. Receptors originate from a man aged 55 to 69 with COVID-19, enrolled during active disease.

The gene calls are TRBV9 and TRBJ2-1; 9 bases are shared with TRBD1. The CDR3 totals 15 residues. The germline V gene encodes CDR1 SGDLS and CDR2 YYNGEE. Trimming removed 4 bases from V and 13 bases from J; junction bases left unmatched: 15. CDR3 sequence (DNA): TGTGCCAGCAGCACCCGGGACAGGGCGAACCCAATACAGTTCTTC. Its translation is CASSTRDRANPIQFF.

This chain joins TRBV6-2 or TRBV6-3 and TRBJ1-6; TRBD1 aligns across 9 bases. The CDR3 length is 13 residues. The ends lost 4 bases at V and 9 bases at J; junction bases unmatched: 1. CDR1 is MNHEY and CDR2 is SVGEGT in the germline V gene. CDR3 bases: TGTGCCAGCAGTTGGACAGGGGTTTCACCCCTCCACTTT. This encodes CASSWTGVSPLHF.

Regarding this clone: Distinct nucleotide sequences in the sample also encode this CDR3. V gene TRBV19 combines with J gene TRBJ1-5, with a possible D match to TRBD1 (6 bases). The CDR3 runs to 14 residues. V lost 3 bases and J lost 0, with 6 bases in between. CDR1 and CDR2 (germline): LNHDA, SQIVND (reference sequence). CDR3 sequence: CASSIRGSNQPQHF. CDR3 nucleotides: TGTGCCAGTAGTATCAGGGGTAGCAATCAGCCCCAGCATTTT.

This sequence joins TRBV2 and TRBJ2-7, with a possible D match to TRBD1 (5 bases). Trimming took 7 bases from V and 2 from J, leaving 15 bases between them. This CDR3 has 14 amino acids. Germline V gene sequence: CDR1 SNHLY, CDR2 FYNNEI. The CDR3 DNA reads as TGTGCCAGCAAAGACAGAGGCCGGGCCTACGAGCAGTACTTC. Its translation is CASKDRGRAYEQYF.

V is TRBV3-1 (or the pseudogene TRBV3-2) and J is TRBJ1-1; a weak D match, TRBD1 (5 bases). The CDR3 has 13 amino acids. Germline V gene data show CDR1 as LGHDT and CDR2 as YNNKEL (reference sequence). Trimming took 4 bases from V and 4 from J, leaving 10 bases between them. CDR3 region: CASSLGESTEAFF. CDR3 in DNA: TGTGCCAGCAGCCTAGGGGAAAGCACTGAAGCTTTCTTT.

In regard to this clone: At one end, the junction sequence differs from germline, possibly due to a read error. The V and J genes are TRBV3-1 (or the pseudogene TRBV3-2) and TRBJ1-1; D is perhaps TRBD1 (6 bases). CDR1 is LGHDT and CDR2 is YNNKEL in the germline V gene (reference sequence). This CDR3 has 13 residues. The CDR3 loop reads CASSQDGTPRPQF. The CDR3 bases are TGTGCCAGCAGCCAAGATGGGACACCGCGGCCCCAATTT.

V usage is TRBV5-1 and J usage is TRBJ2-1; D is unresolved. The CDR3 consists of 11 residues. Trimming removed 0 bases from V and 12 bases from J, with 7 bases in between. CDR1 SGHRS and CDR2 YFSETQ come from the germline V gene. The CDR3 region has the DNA TGCGCCAGCAGCTTGGAATTAGTGCAGTTCTTC. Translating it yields CASSLELVQFF.

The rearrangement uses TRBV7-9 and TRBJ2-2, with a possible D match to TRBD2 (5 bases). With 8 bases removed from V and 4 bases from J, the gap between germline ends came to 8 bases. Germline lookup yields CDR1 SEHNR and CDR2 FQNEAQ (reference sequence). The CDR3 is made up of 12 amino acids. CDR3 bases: TGTGCCAGCTGGGGAGTCACCGGGGAGCTGTTTTTT. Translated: CASWGVTGELFF.

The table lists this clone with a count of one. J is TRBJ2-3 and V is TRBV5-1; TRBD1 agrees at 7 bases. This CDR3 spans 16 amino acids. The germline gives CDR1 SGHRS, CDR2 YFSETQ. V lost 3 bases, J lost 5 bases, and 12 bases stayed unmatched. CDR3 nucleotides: TGCGCCAGCAGCTACGACCTACTAAGGACAGGAGATACGCAGTATTTT. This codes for CASSYDLLRTGDTQYF.

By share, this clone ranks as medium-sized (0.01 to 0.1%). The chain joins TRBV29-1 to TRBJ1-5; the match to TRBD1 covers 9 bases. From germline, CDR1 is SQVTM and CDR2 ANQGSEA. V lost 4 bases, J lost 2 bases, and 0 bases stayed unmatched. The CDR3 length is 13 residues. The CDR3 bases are TGCAGCGTTGGACAGGGGGGCAATCAGCCCCAGCATTTT. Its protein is CSVGQGGNQPQHF.